This is a list of T cell receptor beta chains from one sample in a study of early T cells in non-severe SARS-CoV-2 infection. TCRdb redid the calling of the 5' RACE reads with MiXCR, one entry per CDR3 protein. The top ten clones hold roughly 3% of a sample with tens of thousands of distinct CDR3 sequences, about 4% of them seen once. Sequencing was carried out using whole blood. These receptors were collected from an adult who was a healthcare worker with PCR-confirmed SARS-CoV-2 infection or an uninfected control (not recorded which). Both conserved end residues are part of each CDR3. Fields, in order: clone size, V gene, J gene, CDR3 protein. The listing skips clone size in some rows; elsewhere it reads once, few, many or a size class.

clone size: many
V gene: TRBV5-6
J gene: TRBJ2-1
CDR3 protein: CASSLWTGSYNEQFF

clone size: many
V gene: TRBV10-3
J gene: TRBJ1-5
CDR3 protein: CATRDPHSNQPQHF

clone size: few
V gene: TRBV6-5
J gene: TRBJ2-5
CDR3 protein: CASSYSGTVETQYF

clone size: many
V gene: TRBV30
J gene: TRBJ1-1
CDR3 protein: CAWNDEGATQAFF

clone size: many
V gene: TRBV5-4
J gene: TRBJ1-2
CDR3 protein: CASSFTGGGYGYTF

clone size: many
V gene: TRBV5-6
J gene: TRBJ2-7
CDR3 protein: CASSPQGYYAYEQYF

clone size: many
V gene: TRBV7-6
J gene: TRBJ2-5
CDR3 protein: CASSLQLAGGPEDF

clone size: many
V gene: TRBV5-1
J gene: TRBJ2-2
CDR3 protein: CASRSSREANTGELFF

clone size: many
V gene: TRBV7-2
J gene: TRBJ2-5
CDR3 protein: CASSSRVQETQYF

clone size: many
V gene: TRBV15
J gene: TRBJ2-7
CDR3 protein: CATSRDGQEVEEQYF

clone size: .
V gene: TRBV7-9
J gene: TRBJ1-2
CDR3 protein: CASSLDLGAGDGYTF

clone size: few
V gene: TRBV29-1
J gene: TRBJ2-2
CDR3 protein: CSVDNHGQGTGELFF

clone size: many
V gene: TRBV7-2
J gene: TRBJ2-5
CDR3 protein: CASSATGQQTQYF

clone size: many
V gene: TRBV7-9
J gene: TRBJ1-3
CDR3 protein: CASSLAGLSSAHSGNTIYF

clone size: many
V gene: TRBV7-6
J gene: TRBJ2-1
CDR3 protein: CASSPTASSYNEQFF

clone size: many
V gene: TRBV6-2/TRBV6-3
J gene: TRBJ2-7
CDR3 protein: CASSRRTSGREEQYF

clone size: few
V gene: TRBV2
J gene: TRBJ2-3
CDR3 protein: CASASGRTTDTQYF

clone size: many
V gene: TRBV12-3/TRBV12-4
J gene: TRBJ2-3
CDR3 protein: CASTLLAGGTDTQYF

clone size: many
V gene: TRBV30
J gene: TRBJ1-2
CDR3 protein: CAWSPDRVITGNYGYTF

clone size: .
V gene: TRBV7-9
J gene: TRBJ2-3
CDR3 protein: CASSLARGRAVTDTQYF

clone size: few
V gene: TRBV20-1
J gene: TRBJ2-3
CDR3 protein: CSARDGGSLTDTQYF

clone size: many
V gene: TRBV5-1
J gene: TRBJ1-3
CDR3 protein: CASSLQDSSGNTIYF

clone size: many
V gene: TRBV7-2
J gene: TRBJ2-1
CDR3 protein: CASSLELAGIEFF

clone size: many
V gene: TRBV7-9
J gene: TRBJ2-3
CDR3 protein: CASSLVVTRTSTDTQYF

clone size: many
V gene: TRBV18
J gene: TRBJ2-3
CDR3 protein: CASSPPNRGSSTDTQYF

clone size: many
V gene: TRBV20-1
J gene: TRBJ1-6
CDR3 protein: CSARDGRGSYNSPLHF

clone size: few
V gene: TRBV4-1
J gene: TRBJ2-7
CDR3 protein: CASSQTGSLEKQYF

clone size: many
V gene: TRBV29-1
J gene: TRBJ2-1
CDR3 protein: CSVEVSSGRYNEQFF

clone size: .
V gene: TRBV4-2
J gene: TRBJ2-1
CDR3 protein: CASSQEGGASGNNEQFF

clone size: .
V gene: TRBV10-3
J gene: TRBJ2-7
CDR3 protein: CAISVRQYEQYF

clone size: many
V gene: TRBV7-2
J gene: TRBJ2-3
CDR3 protein: CASSIGLYTDTQYF

clone size: .
V gene: TRBV7-2
J gene: TRBJ2-2
CDR3 protein: CASSLSGPGGELFF

clone size: many
V gene: TRBV30
J gene: TRBJ2-7
CDR3 protein: CAWSVGSYEQYF

clone size: many
V gene: TRBV12-3/TRBV12-4
J gene: TRBJ2-7
CDR3 protein: CASSQRTAYEQYF

clone size: many
V gene: TRBV14
J gene: TRBJ2-3
CDR3 protein: CASSQQGMRGLGDTQYF

clone size: few
V gene: TRBV2
J gene: TRBJ2-7
CDR3 protein: CASNRGLYEQYF

clone size: many
V gene: TRBV5-8
J gene: TRBJ1-4
CDR3 protein: CASSPGVNNEKLFF

clone size: .
V gene: TRBV21-1
J gene: TRBJ1-2
CDR3 protein: CASSKEKQGSGYTF

clone size: many
V gene: TRBV7-9
J gene: TRBJ2-1
CDR3 protein: CASRQSGRVNNEQFF

clone size: many
V gene: TRBV2
J gene: TRBJ1-2
CDR3 protein: CASIVQGGYGYTF

clone size: many
V gene: TRBV3-1
J gene: TRBJ1-2
CDR3 protein: CASSQSDSRLYGYTF

clone size: many
V gene: TRBV19
J gene: TRBJ2-5
CDR3 protein: CASQSGETQYF

clone size: many
V gene: TRBV20-1
J gene: TRBJ2-1
CDR3 protein: CSRGVAYNEQFF

clone size: few
V gene: TRBV7-9
J gene: TRBJ2-7
CDR3 protein: CASSLGTGWYEQYF

clone size: many
V gene: TRBV2
J gene: TRBJ2-5
CDR3 protein: CASSSHTGAGETQYF

clone size: many
V gene: TRBV12-3/TRBV12-4
J gene: TRBJ1-1
CDR3 protein: CASSAQGTNTEAFF

clone size: few
V gene: TRBV4-1
J gene: TRBJ1-3
CDR3 protein: CASSQEPTGNTIYF

clone size: many
V gene: TRBV4-1
J gene: TRBJ2-5
CDR3 protein: CASSPLAGGPETQYF

clone size: many
V gene: TRBV18
J gene: TRBJ2-5
CDR3 protein: CASSRQGTQYF

clone size: many
V gene: TRBV12-3/TRBV12-4
J gene: TRBJ1-6
CDR3 protein: CASSSQGSHNSPLHF

clone size: few
V gene: TRBV3-1
J gene: TRBJ2-7
CDR3 protein: CASSQDLYRIYEQYF

clone size: many
V gene: TRBV6-6
J gene: TRBJ2-1
CDR3 protein: CASSRPVRGNSYNEQFF

clone size: many
V gene: TRBV20-1
J gene: TRBJ2-2
CDR3 protein: CSARDPANTGELFF

clone size: many
V gene: TRBV2
J gene: TRBJ1-1
CDR3 protein: CASTQRKNTEAFF

clone size: many
V gene: TRBV7-3
J gene: TRBJ2-1
CDR3 protein: CASSFDSTGGSYNEQFF

clone size: many
V gene: TRBV2
J gene: TRBJ2-7
CDR3 protein: CASSPGPYEQYF

clone size: many
V gene: TRBV5-1
J gene: TRBJ1-1
CDR3 protein: CASSQAGPRREAFF

clone size: few
V gene: TRBV12-3/TRBV12-4
J gene: TRBJ1-2
CDR3 protein: CASKPQGARGYTF